The source of this TCR beta chain is a study of blood T cell repertoires in COVID-19. Study overall: T cells, B-cell-depleted T cells, or PBMCs provided the cDNA or gDNA that served as material.

Sequencing was performed with immunoSEQ multiplex PCR; in TCRdb, only in-frame clones are kept and a portion is missing. The sample yields tens of thousands of clones, 88% seen once. Germline loops: CDR1 MDHEN, CDR2 SYDVKM. CDR3 length equals 16 residues. V was trimmed by 3 bases and J by 6 bases, leaving 17 bases between them. The TCR comes from a human donor in a cohort sampled during active COVID-19. The sample comprised peripheral blood. The J gene is TRBJ2-2, the V gene TRBV28; D may be TRBD2 (5 bases). The CDR3: CASSLGRGVGAGELFF. In DNA, the CDR3 is TGTGCCAGCAGTTTGGGCCGCGGAGTCGGGGCCGGGGAGCTGTTTTTT.